A selection of T cell receptor beta chains follows, all from one sample in a study of T cells in Graves' hyperthyroidism and ophthalmopathy. TCRdb processed the multiplex PCR reads anew with MiXCR; each CDR3 protein has one entry. There are hundreds of thousands of distinct CDR3 sequences in the sample; approximately 25% occur only once, and about 11% lies in the top ten. The material sequenced was blood. The source is a woman aged 30 to 39 with Graves' ophthalmopathy. The CDR3 runs from the conserved cysteine through the conserved F or W. A D gene is named only where the DNA matches it firmly. Clone size is given for some rows only: seen once, a few or many times, or a class if the clone is expanded.

clone_size,v_call,j_call,cdr3_length,d_call,cdr3_nt,cdr3_aa
many,TRBV6-5,TRBJ2-7,15,NA,TGTGCCAGCAGTTACTCTGCGGACAGTACATACGAGCAGTACTTC,CASSYSADSTYEQYF
many,TRBV27,TRBJ1-1,11,NA,TGTGCCAGCAGTTTGGGCACTGAAGCTTTCTTT,CASSLGTEAFF
many,TRBV4-1,TRBJ2-5,15,NA,TGCGCCAGCAGCCAAGATGCGGGGAGGAGGGAGACCCAGTACTTC,CASSQDAGRRETQYF
NA,TRBV15,TRBJ2-7,13,NA,TGTGCCACCAGCAGCGATAACCGCTACGAGCAGTACTTC,CATSSDNRYEQYF
NA,TRBV6-1,TRBJ1-6,14,TRBD1,TGTGCCAGCAGAGGGGACAGGTCTTTGTCACCCCTCCACTTT,CASRGDRSLSPLHF
NA,TRBV7-9,TRBJ2-5,14,NA,TGTGCCAGCAGCCTCCAGACAGGCGGGGAGACCCAGTACTTC,CASSLQTGGETQYF
many,TRBV2,TRBJ1-5,15,NA,TGTGCCAGCAGTAGACAGGCCGATAGCAATCAGCCCCAGCATTTT,CASSRQADSNQPQHF
NA,TRBV12-3/TRBV12-4,TRBJ2-7,12,NA,TGTGCCAGCAGTTTAGGACAGTTCGAGCAGTACTTC,CASSLGQFEQYF
NA,TRBV7-2,TRBJ2-7,13,NA,TGTGCCAGCAGCACACGACAGGCCAACGAGCAGTACTTC,CASSTRQANEQYF
many,TRBV7-2,TRBJ1-5,15,NA,TGTGCCAGCAGCTCCAGCTATGGTAGCAATCAGCCCCAGCATTTT,CASSSSYGSNQPQHF
many,TRBV20-1,TRBJ2-7,15,TRBD2,TGCAGTGCCATCGAACTAGCGGGGGGTCCAGACGAGCAGTACTTC,CSAIELAGGPDEQYF
NA,TRBV20-1,TRBJ1-2,14,TRBD1,TGCAGTGCTGGCGGACAGGGGCTTGGCTATGGCTACACCTTC,CSAGGQGLGYGYTF
few,TRBV4-3,TRBJ2-2,16,NA,TGCGCCAGCAGCCAAGATTGGGTAGCGGATACCGGGGAGCTGTTTTTT,CASSQDWVADTGELFF
NA,TRBV7-2,TRBJ2-2,15,TRBD1,TGTGCCAGCAGCAAGGGACAGATAAACACCGGGGAGCTGTTTTTT,CASSKGQINTGELFF
many,TRBV6-5,TRBJ1-1,13,NA,TGTGCCAGCAGTACAGGGATGTACACTGAAGCTTTCTTT,CASSTGMYTEAFF
NA,TRBV20-1,TRBJ2-5,16,TRBD2,TGCAGTGCTAGAGTTTATGATACTAGCGGGAGAAAGACCCAGTACTTC,CSARVYDTSGRKTQYF
many,TRBV11-2,TRBJ1-2,13,NA,TGTGCCAGCAGCTTAGGTTGGCAGGGTGGCTACACCTTC,CASSLGWQGGYTF
many,TRBV5-8,TRBJ1-5,15,NA,TGTGCCAGCAGCTTGGTGCCCAGGGGTACTCAGCCCCAGCATTTT,CASSLVPRGTQPQHF
NA,TRBV10-2,TRBJ2-5,14,NA,TGCGCCAGCAGTGAAGGGGCTATCGGGGAGACCCAGTACTTC,CASSEGAIGETQYF
NA,TRBV19,TRBJ1-5,16,TRBD1,TGTGCCAGTAGACGGACAGGGGGCATCGACAATCAGCCCCAGCATTTT,CASRRTGGIDNQPQHF
many,TRBV10-3,TRBJ2-7,15,NA,TGTGCCATCAGTGAGTCGACTTTTTCCCCCTACGAGCAGTACTTC,CAISESTFSPYEQYF
many,TRBV6-1,TRBJ1-2,15,NA,TGTGCCAGCAGTGAAGATGCCAGGGTTGGCTATGGCTACACCTTC,CASSEDARVGYGYTF
many,TRBV7-9,TRBJ2-7,14,NA,TGTGCCAGCAGCTTAGGTGGCACCAGCGGCGAGCAGTACTTC,CASSLGGTSGEQYF
few,TRBV20-1,TRBJ2-2,12,TRBD2,TGCATGAGCGGGAGAGGGACCGGGGAGCTGTTTTTT,CMSGRGTGELFF
NA,TRBV9,TRBJ2-7,18,TRBD2,TGTGCCAGCAGCGTAGTCGGACTAGCGGGGGGGTTTACCTACGAGCAGTACTTC,CASSVVGLAGGFTYEQYF
NA,TRBV30,TRBJ2-6,13,NA,TGTGCCTGGACTCGCTCTGGGGCCAACGTCCTGACTTTC,CAWTRSGANVLTF
NA,TRBV11-2,TRBJ2-5,13,NA,TGTGCCAGCAGCTTAGAGCCGCGGGAGACCCAGTACTTC,CASSLEPRETQYF
NA,TRBV6-1,TRBJ2-7,15,NA,TGTGCCAGCAGTGAATCCCCGGGGGACGTTACCGAGCAGTACTTC,CASSESPGDVTEQYF
NA,TRBV13,TRBJ1-1,16,TRBD1,TGTGCCAGCAGCCCCCCGCGACAGGGGGCCTACACTGAAGCTTTCTTT,CASSPPRQGAYTEAFF